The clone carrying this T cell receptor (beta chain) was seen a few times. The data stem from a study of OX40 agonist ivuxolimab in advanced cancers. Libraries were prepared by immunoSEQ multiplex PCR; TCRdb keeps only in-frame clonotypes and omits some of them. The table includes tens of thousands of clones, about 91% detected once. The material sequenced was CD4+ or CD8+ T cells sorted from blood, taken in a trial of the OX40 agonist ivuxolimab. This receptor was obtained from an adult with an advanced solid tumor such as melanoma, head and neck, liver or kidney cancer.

In DNA form, the CDR3 reads TGTGCCAGCAGTGAACTAGCGGGAGACCAAGAGACCCAGTACTTC. Its protein is CASSELAGDQETQYF. The chain links TRBV6-1 to TRBJ2-5; TRBD2 matches 10 bases. The CDR3 has 15 residues. The V and J ends lost 2 bases and 0 bases, in that order; junction bases with no gene match: 0. Germline assignment: CDR1 MNHNS and CDR2 SASEGT.